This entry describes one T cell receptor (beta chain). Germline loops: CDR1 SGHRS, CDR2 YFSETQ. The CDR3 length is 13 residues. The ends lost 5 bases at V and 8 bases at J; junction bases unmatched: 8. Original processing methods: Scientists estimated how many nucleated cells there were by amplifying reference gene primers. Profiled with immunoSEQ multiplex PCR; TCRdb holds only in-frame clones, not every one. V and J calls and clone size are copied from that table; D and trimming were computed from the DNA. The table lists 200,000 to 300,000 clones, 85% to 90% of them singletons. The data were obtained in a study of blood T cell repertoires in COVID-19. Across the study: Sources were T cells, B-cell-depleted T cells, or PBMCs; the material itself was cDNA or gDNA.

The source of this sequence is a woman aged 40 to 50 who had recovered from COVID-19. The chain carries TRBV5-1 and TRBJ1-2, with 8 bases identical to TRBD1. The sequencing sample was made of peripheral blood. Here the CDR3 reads CASSDPGGEGYTF. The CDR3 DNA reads TGCGCCAGCAGTGACCCAGGGGGCGAGGGCTACACCTTC.